The T cell receptor (beta chain) under discussion was sequenced for a study of T cells in Graves' hyperthyroidism and ophthalmopathy. In the study overall: Peripheral blood was taken when the disease was first diagnosed, before any treatment began.

This clonotype came up many times. Its specificity is unknown. PBMCs stemmed from approximately 9.1 ml fresh peripheral blood. Amplified regions were TCR beta CDR3 sequences from RNA transcripts. First-round RT-PCR with HTBI primers amplified the TCR CDR3 region. TCRdb ran MiXCR on the multiplex PCR reads and lists one entry per CDR3 protein. This sample has about 640,000 distinct CDR3 sequences, with roughly 20% found just once. There are 13 residues in the CDR3. Germline V lookup: CDR1 MNHNS, CDR2 SASEGT. V lost 7 bases to trimming and J lost 1 base, with 11 bases between them. Findings and caveats of the study: Blood held most thyroid clonotypes expanded above 0.001 frequency.

The sample consisted of blood. J is TRBJ2-7 and V is TRBV6-1; no firm D call. The TCR was taken from a man under 40 with Graves' ophthalmopathy. The CDR3 DNA follows: TGTGCCAGCACCCAACCTAGTTCCTACGAGCAGTACTTC. Residues: CASTQPSSYEQYF.